This T cell receptor (gamma chain) was recovered during a study of intestinal T cells in coeliac disease. This CDR3 has 18 amino acids. V gave up 12 bases and J gave up 13 bases; unmatched junction bases: 32. Using 150 to 200 ng of biopsy DNA, TRG was amplified with LymphoTrack primers. TCRdb re-called clones from the multiplex PCR reads via CATT. The table has over 550 gamma-chain clones, roughly half seen once. Genomic DNA came from ten approximately 4.5-µm formalin-fixed paraffin-embedded scrolls per case. V is TRGV11 and J is TRGJP1. TRGV11 is treated as an ORF (open reading frame) with a function not yet certain. Sequenced sample: a duodenal biopsy. The source of this sequence is a human donor with celiac disease. The CDR3 protein is CACLGLGTNGGTGLFKIF. CDR3 sequence (DNA): TGTGCCTGCCTGGGATTAGGCACCAATGGGGGCACTGGGTTGTTCAAGATATTT.